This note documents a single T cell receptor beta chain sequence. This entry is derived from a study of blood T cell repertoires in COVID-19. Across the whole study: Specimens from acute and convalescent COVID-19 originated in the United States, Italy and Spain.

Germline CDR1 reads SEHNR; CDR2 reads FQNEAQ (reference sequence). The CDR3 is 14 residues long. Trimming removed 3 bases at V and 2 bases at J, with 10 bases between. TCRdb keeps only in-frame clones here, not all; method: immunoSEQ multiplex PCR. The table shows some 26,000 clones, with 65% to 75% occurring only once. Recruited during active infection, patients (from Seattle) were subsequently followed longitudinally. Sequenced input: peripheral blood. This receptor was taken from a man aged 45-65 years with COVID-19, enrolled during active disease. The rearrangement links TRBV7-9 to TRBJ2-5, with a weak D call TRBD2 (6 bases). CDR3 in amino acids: CASSLDGTQETQYF. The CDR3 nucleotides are TGTGCCAGCAGCTTGGACGGGACTCAAGAGACCCAGTACTTC.